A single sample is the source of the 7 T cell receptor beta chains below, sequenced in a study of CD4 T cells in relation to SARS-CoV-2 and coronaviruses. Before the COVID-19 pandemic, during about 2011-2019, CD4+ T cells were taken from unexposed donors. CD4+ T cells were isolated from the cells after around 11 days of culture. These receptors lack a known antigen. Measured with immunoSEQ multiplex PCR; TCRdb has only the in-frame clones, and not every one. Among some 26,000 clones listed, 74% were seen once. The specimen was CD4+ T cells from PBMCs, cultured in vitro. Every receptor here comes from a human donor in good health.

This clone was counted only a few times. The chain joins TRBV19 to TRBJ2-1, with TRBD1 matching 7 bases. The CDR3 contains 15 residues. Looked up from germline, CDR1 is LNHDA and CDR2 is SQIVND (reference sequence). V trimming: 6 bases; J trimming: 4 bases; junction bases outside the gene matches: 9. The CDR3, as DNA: TGTGCCAGTAGAGGGGGCGCATCGTCTTACAATGAGCAGTTCTTC. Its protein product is CASRGGASSYNEQFF.

The CDR3 DNA follows: TGCAGCGTTGAGGTAACAGTTAACTATGGCTACACCTTC. Its protein product is CSVEVTVNYGYTF. The chain joins TRBV29-1 to TRBJ1-2; no firm D call. Germline V gives CDR1 SQVTM, CDR2 ANQGSEA. The CDR3 extends over 13 amino acids. V was clipped by 3 bases and J by 1 base, with 9 bases between them.

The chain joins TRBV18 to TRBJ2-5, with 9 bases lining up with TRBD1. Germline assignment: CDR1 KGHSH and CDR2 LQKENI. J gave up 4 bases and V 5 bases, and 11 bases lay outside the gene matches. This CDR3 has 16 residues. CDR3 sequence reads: CASSNFGQGRPETQYF. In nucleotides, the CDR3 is TGTGCCAGCTCAAACTTCGGACAGGGGCGGCCAGAGACCCAGTACTTC. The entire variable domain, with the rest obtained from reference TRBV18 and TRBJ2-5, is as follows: NAGVMQNPRHLVRRRGQEARLRCSPMKGHSHVYWYRQLPEEGLKFMVYLQKENIIDESGMPKERFSAEFPKEGPSILRIQQVVRGDSAAYFCASSNFGQGRPETQYFGPGTRLLVL.

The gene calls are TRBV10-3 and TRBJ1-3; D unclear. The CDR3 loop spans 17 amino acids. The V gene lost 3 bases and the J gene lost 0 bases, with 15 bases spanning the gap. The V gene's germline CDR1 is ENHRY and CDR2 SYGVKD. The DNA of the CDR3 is TGTGCCATCAGTGAAATCCCGGGAAGCTACTCTGGAAACACCATATATTTT. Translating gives CAISEIPGSYSGNTIYF.

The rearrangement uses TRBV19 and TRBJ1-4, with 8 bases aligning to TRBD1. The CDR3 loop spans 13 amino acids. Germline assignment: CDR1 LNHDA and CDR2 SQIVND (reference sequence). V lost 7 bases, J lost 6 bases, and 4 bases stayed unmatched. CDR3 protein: CASIQQGDEKLFF. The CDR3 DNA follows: TGTGCCAGTATCCAACAGGGGGATGAAAAACTGTTTTTT.

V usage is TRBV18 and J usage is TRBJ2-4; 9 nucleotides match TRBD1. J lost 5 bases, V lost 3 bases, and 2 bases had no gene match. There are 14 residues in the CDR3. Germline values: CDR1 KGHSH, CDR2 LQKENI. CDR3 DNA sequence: TGTGCCAGCTCACCGGACAGGGGCCAAAACATTCAGTACTTC. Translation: CASSPDRGQNIQYF.

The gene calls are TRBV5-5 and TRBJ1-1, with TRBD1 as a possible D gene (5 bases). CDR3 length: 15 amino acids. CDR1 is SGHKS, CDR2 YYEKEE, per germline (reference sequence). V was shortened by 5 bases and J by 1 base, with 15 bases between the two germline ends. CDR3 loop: CASRLAGGTNTEAFF. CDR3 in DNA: TGTGCCAGCAGACTCGCGGGAGGGACGAACACTGAAGCTTTCTTT.